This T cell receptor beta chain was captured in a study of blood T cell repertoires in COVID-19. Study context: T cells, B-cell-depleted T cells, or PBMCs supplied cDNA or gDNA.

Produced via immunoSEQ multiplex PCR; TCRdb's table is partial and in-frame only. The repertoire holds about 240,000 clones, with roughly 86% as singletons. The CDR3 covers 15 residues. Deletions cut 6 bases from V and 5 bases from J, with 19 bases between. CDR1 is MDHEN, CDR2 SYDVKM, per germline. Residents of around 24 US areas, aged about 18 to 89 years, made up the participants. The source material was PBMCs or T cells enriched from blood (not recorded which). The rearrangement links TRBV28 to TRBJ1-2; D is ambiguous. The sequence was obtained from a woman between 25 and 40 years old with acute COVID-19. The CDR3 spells CASRNLLRSYYGYTF. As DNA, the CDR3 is TGTGCCAGCAGGAACCTCTTGAGGAGTTATTATGGCTACACCTTC.